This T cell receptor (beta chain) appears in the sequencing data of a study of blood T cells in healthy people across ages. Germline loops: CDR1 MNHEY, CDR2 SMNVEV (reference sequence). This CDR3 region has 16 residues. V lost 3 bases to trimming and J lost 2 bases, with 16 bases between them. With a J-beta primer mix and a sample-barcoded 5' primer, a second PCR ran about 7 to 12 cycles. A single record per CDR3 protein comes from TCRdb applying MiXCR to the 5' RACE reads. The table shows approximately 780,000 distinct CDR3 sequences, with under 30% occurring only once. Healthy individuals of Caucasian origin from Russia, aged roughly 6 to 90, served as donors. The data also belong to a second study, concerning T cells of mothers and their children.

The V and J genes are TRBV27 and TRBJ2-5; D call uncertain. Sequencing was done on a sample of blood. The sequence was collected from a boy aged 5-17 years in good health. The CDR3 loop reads CASSFQVAPWQETQYF. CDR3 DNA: TGTGCCAGCAGTTTCCAGGTGGCCCCGTGGCAAGAGACCCAGTACTTC.